This T cell receptor beta chain was recovered during a study of blood T cell repertoires in COVID-19. As for the study in general: Samples taken during acute and convalescent COVID-19 were collected in the United States, Italy and Spain. T cells, B-cell-depleted T cells, or PBMCs supplied cDNA or gDNA.

This clone was picked up a small number of times. Original processing methods: How many nucleated cells were present was estimated from reference gene primer amplification. Produced via immunoSEQ multiplex PCR; TCRdb's table is partial and in-frame only. D and trimming were read from the DNA, whereas the V and J calls and clone size are those reported in that table. The sample carries some 90,000 clones, roughly 82% recorded once. This CDR3 has 16 amino acids. V was pared by 0 bases and J by 4 bases, with 13 bases between. Per germline, CDR1 MRHNA and CDR2 SNTAGT. The source of this sequence is a human donor in a cohort sampled during active COVID-19. The rearrangement uses TRBV6-4 and TRBJ1-5, with D hard to call. Sequenced: peripheral blood. CDR3 in amino acids: CASSDSAVWSNQPQHF. Here the CDR3 DNA reads TGTGCCAGCAGTGACTCAGCCGTTTGGTCAAATCAGCCCCAGCATTTT.